This TCR beta chain emerged from a study of pediatric ulcerative colitis. Overall study findings and caveats: Acute severe colitis showed lower rectal diversity from clonal expansions. Two patients' blood samples yielded substantially fewer templates. A couple of rectal clonotypes were found only in ulcerative colitis patients, all of them.

This was a survey-level run. The method was immunoSEQ multiplex PCR; TCRdb's version includes in-frame clones alone and lacks a portion of them. In the table there are about 22,000 clones, about two thirds of which are singletons. The CDR3 runs to 12 residues. The V gene lost 4 bases and the J gene lost 1 base, with 7 bases spanning the gap. Germline loops: CDR1 GTSNPN, CDR2 SVGIG (reference sequence). To note about this clone: What it binds is unknown.

During colonoscopy, one to two rectal pinch biopsies were collected. This receptor was identified in a boy between 10 and 17 years old with severe ulcerative colitis. Sequenced: gut tissue. The chain recombines TRBV30 with TRBJ2-5; D gene uncertain. The CDR3 sequence: CAWTWGQETQYF. The CDR3 region has the DNA TGTGCCTGGACGTGGGGCCAAGAGACCCAGTACTTC.